This T cell receptor beta chain derives from a study of shared clonotypes between healthy human individuals. Whole-study findings and limits: Several donors held about 5% of naive CD4 clonotypes in common. Clonotype sharing among the donors was expected to vary with sequencing depth.

A remark on this clone: Its antigen is still unknown.

Generated by immunoSEQ multiplex PCR, the TCRdb table keeps only in-frame clones and is missing some. Here the sample spans approximately 88,000 clones, almost 70% being singletons. The CDR3 is 13 residues long. Germline V gene sequence: CDR1 SGDLS, CDR2 YYNGEE. Trimming cost V 2 bases and J 2 bases, with 6 bases left between them. Every donor was a Caucasian adult from Nashville, Tennessee. The receptor was derived from a young man in good health. The sequencing sample was made of memory CD8+ T cells sorted from blood. Sample subset: CD45RO+ cells pooled with CCR7-negative TemRA cells. J is TRBJ2-3 and V is TRBV9; no clear D. CDR3 amino acids: CASSVFITDTQYF. The DNA of the CDR3 is TGTGCCAGCAGCGTTTTTATCACAGATACGCAGTATTTT.